Following are 10 T cell receptor beta chains from one sample sequenced in a study of blood T cell repertoires in COVID-19. The table came from immunoSEQ multiplex PCR; TCRdb's copy has only in-frame clones and leaves some out. The sample has about 200,000 clones, 88% seen once. The sample comprised peripheral blood. These receptors originate from a man between 18 and 29 years old with active or convalescent COVID-19.

The chain couples TRBV11-3 to TRBJ2-2; D gene unclear. V was pared by 5 bases and J by 2 bases, with 9 bases between. This CDR3 has 14 residues. Germline assignment: CDR1 SGHNT and CDR2 YENEEA. The CDR3 spells CASSGPINTGELFF. CDR3 DNA sequence: TGTGCCAGCAGCGGGCCGATAAACACCGGGGAGCTGTTTTTT.

The V gene is TRBV7-9, the J gene TRBJ2-1; TRBD2 matches at 9 bases. CDR1 and CDR2 from the germline V gene are SEHNR and FQNEAQ (reference sequence). The CDR3 has 13 amino acids. The trim removed 7 bases at V and 7 bases at J, leaving 5 bases unmatched. DNA for the CDR3: TGTGCCAGCAATCTAGCGGGACTTAATGAGCAGTTCTTC. The encoded protein is CASNLAGLNEQFF.

Notes on this clone: The junction departs from germline at one end; a sequencing error may be responsible. This chain uses TRBV4-3 with TRBJ2-1; possibly TRBD2 for D (6 bases). From germline, CDR1 is LGHNA and CDR2 YSLEER. CDR3 size: 14 residues. The CDR3 DNA follows: TGCGCCAGCAGCCAAGATGTTGGGCGGAGGGCGACGGTCTTC. Amino acids: CASSQDVGRRATVF.

The chain recombines TRBV20-1 with TRBJ2-1, with 8 bases aligning to TRBD2. Trimming removed 3 bases from V and 2 bases from J; junction bases left unmatched: 6. The CDR3 contains 15 residues. Germline CDR1 and CDR2: DFQATT and SNEGSKA (reference sequence). The CDR3 loop is CSASPPGLAYNEQFF. Written as DNA, the CDR3 is TGCAGTGCTAGTCCCCCGGGACTAGCCTACAATGAGCAGTTCTTC.

The chain carries TRBV4-2 and TRBJ2-5; 15 nucleotides align to TRBD2. Trimming cost V 1 base and J 4 bases; bases outside gene matches: 4. CDR1 is LGHNA, CDR2 YNFKEQ, per germline. The CDR3 runs 17 residues. Here the CDR3 reads CASSQVGLAGGGETQYF. The DNA for the CDR3 is TGTGCCAGCAGCCAAGTGGGACTAGCGGGAGGAGGAGAGACCCAGTACTTC.

The CDR3 nucleotides read TGTGCCAGCAGCCCCCCCGGGGCGGGGGAAAACATTCAGTACTTC. It specifies CASSPPGAGENIQYF. V and J are TRBV11-2 and TRBJ2-4; 7 bases match TRBD2. Germline V gene data show CDR1 as SGHAT and CDR2 as FQNNGV. The CDR3 contains 15 residues. V was clipped by 5 bases and J by 5 bases; unmatched bases: 9.

The chain recombines TRBV19 with TRBJ2-5; the D is unclear. This CDR3 spans 11 amino acids. Germline loops: CDR1 LNHDA, CDR2 SQIVND (reference sequence). V lost 10 bases and J 2 bases, leaving 8 bases between the germline ends. In DNA form, the CDR3 reads TGTGCCACTACCAGGCAAGAGACCCAGTACTTC. Residues: CATTRQETQYF.

The chain is built from TRBV6-5 and TRBJ1-1; tentatively, D is TRBD1 (5 bases). The CDR3 runs to 13 residues. Germline V gene data show CDR1 as MNHEY and CDR2 as SVGAGI. V was shortened by 5 bases and J by 4 bases, with 11 bases between the two germline ends. CDR3 residues: CASSPHRSTEAFF. The CDR3 DNA reads TGTGCCAGCAGTCCCCACAGGAGCACTGAAGCTTTCTTT.

This clone was observed a handful of times. The chain combines TRBV9 with TRBJ2-2; TRBD2 matches 8 bases. Germline V lookup: CDR1 SGDLS, CDR2 YYNGEE. CDR3 length equals 15 residues. Trimming removed 4 bases from V and 0 bases from J; junction bases left unmatched: 2. CDR3 nucleotides: TGTGCCAGCAGCTTGGGACTAGCGAACACCGGGGAGCTGTTTTTT. Its protein product is CASSLGLANTGELFF.

The chain couples TRBV18 to TRBJ1-4; the D gene is possibly TRBD1 (6 bases). V shed 5 bases and J shed 8 bases, with 21 bases lying between them. In germline, CDR1 is KGHSH, CDR2 LQKENI. CDR3 size: 16 residues. The CDR3 protein is CASSSTYRAVGEKLFF. The CDR3 DNA is TGTGCCAGCTCATCCACCTACAGGGCTGTAGGCGAAAAACTGTTTTTT. The complete variable domain, with remaining parts taken from reference TRBV18 and TRBJ1-4, reads NAGVMQNPRHLVRRRGQEARLRCSPMKGHSHVYWYRQLPEEGLKFMVYLQKENIIDESGMPKERFSAEFPKEGPSILRIQQVVRGDSAAYFCASSSTYRAVGEKLFFGSGTQLSVL.